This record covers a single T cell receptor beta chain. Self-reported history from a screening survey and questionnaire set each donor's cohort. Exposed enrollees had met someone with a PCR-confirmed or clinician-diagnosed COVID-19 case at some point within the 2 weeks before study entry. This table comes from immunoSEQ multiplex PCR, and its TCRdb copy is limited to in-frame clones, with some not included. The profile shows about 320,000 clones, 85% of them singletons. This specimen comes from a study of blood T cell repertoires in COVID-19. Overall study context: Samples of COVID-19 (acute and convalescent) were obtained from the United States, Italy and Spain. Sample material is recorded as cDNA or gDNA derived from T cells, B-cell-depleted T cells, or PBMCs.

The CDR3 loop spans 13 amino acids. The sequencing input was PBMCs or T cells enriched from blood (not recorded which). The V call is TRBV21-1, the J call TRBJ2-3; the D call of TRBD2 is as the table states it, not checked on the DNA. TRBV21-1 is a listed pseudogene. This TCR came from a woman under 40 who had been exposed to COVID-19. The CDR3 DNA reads TGTGCCAAGATCGGGAGCAGCACAGATACGCAGTATTTT. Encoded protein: CAKIGSSTDTQYF.